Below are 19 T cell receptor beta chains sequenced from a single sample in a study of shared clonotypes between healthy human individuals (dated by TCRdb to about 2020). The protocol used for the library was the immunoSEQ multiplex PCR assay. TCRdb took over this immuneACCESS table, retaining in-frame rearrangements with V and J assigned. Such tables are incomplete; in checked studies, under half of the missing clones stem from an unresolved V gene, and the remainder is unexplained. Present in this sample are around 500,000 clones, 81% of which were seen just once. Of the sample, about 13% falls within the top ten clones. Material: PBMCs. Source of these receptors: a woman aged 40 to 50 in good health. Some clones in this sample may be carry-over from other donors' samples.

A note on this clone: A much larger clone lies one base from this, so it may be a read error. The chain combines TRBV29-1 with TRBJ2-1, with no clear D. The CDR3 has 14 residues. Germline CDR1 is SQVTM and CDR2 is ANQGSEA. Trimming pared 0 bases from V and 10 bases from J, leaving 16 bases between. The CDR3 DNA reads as TGCAGCGTTGAAGAAATGATGGTGGTGCAAGAGCAGTTCTTC. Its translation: CSVEEMMVVQEQFF.

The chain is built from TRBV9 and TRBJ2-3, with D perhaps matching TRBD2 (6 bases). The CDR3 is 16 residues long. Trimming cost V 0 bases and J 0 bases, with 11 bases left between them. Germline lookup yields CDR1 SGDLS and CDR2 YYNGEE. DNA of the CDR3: TGTGCCAGCAGCGTAGTAGCGGCGCCTAGCACAGATACGCAGTATTTT. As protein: CASSVVAAPSTDTQYF.

The CDR3 is CASSLSLQETQYF. In DNA, the CDR3 is TGTGCCAGCAGTTTATCGCTTCAAGAGACCCAGTACTTC. The rearrangement links TRBV27 to TRBJ2-5, with unresolved D. V gave up 0 bases and J gave up 2 bases, with 4 bases separating them. CDR3 size: 13 residues. Germline values: CDR1 MNHEY, CDR2 SMNVEV (reference sequence).

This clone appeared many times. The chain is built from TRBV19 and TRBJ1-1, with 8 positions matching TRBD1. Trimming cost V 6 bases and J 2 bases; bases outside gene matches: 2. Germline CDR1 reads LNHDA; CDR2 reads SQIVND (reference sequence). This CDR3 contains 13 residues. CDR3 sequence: CASSDRGNTEAFF. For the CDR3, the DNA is TGTGCCAGTAGCGACAGGGGCAACACTGAAGCTTTCTTT.

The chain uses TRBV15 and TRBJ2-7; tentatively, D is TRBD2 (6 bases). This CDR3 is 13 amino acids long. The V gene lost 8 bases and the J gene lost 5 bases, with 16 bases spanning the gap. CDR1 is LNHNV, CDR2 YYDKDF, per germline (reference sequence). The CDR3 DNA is TGTGCCACCGGGGAGGAGAGGGCAGACGAGCAGTACTTC. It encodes CATGEERADEQYF.

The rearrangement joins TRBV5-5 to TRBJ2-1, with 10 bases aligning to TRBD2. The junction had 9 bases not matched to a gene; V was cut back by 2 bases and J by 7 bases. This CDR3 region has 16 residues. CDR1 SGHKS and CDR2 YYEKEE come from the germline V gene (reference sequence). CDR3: CASSFSGLAYQNEQFF. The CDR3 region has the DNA TGTGCCAGCAGCTTTTCGGGACTAGCGTACCAAAATGAGCAGTTCTTC.

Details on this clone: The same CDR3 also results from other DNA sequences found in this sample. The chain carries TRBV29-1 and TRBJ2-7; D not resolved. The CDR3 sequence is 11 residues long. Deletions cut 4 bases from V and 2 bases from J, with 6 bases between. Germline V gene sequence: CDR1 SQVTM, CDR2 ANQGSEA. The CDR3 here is CSVGTAYEQYF. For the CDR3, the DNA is TGCAGCGTTGGGACGGCCTACGAGCAGTACTTC.

This chain's CDR3 is CASSRGTGFQETQYF. Written as DNA, the CDR3 is TGTGCCAGCAGCCGGGGTACAGGGTTCCAAGAGACCCAGTACTTC. The gene calls are TRBV7-2 and TRBJ2-5, with D perhaps matching TRBD1 (6 bases). Germline loops: CDR1 SGHTA, CDR2 FQGNSA. There are 15 residues in the CDR3. Trimming left V 5 bases short and J 1 base short, with 14 bases between.

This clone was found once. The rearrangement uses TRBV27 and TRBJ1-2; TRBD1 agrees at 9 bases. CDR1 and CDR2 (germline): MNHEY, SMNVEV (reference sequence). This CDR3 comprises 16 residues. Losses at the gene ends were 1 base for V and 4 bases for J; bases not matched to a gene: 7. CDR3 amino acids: CASSLFRADRGYGYTF. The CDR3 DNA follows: TGTGCCAGCAGTTTATTTCGAGCGGACAGGGGCTATGGCTACACCTTC.

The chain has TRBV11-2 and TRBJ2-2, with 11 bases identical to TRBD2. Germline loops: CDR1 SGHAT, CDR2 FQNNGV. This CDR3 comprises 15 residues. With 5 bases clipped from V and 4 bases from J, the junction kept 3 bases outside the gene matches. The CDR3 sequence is CASSLLAGGTGELFF. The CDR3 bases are TGTGCCAGCAGCCTCCTAGCGGGAGGCACCGGGGAGCTGTTTTTT.

CDR3 DNA: TGTGCCAGCAGTGGAGGGGTCGAGACCCAGTACTTC. This sequence encodes CASSGGVETQYF. The chain carries TRBV2 and TRBJ2-5, with D perhaps matching TRBD1 or TRBD2 (5 bases each). CDR3 size: 12 residues. Germline CDR1 reads SNHLY; CDR2 reads FYNNEI. With 4 bases removed from V and 5 bases from J, the gap between germline ends came to 8 bases.

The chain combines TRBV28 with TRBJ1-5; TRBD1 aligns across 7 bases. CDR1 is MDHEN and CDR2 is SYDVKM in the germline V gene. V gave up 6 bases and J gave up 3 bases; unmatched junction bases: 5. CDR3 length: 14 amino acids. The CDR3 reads CASSRTGFNQPQHF. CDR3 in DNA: TGTGCCAGCAGCCGGACAGGCTTCAATCAGCCCCAGCATTTT.

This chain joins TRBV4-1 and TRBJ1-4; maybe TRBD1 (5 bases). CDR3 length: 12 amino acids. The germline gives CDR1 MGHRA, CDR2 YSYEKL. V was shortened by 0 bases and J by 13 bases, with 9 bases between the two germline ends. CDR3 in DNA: TGCGCCAGCAGCCAAGATAGGGGACGACTGTTTTTT. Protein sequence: CASSQDRGRLFF.

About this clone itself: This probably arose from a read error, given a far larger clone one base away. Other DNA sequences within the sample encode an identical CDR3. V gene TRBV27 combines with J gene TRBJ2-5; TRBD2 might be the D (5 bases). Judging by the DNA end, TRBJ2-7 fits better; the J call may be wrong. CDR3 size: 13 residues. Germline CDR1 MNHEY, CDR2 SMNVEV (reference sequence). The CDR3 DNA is TGTGCCAGCAGGCCACTAGTTACATACGAGCAGTACTTC. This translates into CASRPLVTYEQYF.

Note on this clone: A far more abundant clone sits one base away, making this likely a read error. The CDR3 sequence: CASSLSFSGNIIYF. The CDR3, as DNA: TGTGCCAGCAGTTTATCCTTCTCTGGAAACATCATATATTTT. The chain recombines TRBV27 with TRBJ1-3; D call uncertain. The CDR3 runs to 14 residues. Germline V gene sequence: CDR1 MNHEY, CDR2 SMNVEV (reference sequence).

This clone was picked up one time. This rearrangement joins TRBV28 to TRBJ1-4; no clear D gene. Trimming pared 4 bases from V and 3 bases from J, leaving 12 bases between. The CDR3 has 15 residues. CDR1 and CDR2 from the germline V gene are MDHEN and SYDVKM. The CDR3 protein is CASSSPYIANEKLFF. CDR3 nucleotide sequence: TGTGCCAGCAGTTCCCCTTATATAGCTAATGAAAAACTGTTTTTT.

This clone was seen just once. The CDR3 sequence: CASSLGPRGGRPTDTQYF. The CDR3 coding sequence is TGTGCCAGCAGCTTAGGCCCTCGTGGGGGCCGACCCACAGATACGCAGTATTTT. The chain combines TRBV7-7 with TRBJ2-3, with a weak D call TRBD1 (6 bases). This CDR3 is 18 amino acids long. Germline assignment: CDR1 SSHAT and CDR2 FNYEAQ (reference sequence). The V end lost 1 base, the J end lost 2 bases, and 19 bases lay between the germline ends. Filled out from reference TRBV7-7 and TRBJ2-3, the complete variable domain reads GAGVSQSPRYKVTKRGQDVTLRCDPISSHATLYWYQQALGQGPEFLTYFNYEAQPDKSGLPSDRFSAERPEGSISTLTIQRTEQRDSAMYRCASSLGPRGGRPTDTQYFGPGTRLTVL.

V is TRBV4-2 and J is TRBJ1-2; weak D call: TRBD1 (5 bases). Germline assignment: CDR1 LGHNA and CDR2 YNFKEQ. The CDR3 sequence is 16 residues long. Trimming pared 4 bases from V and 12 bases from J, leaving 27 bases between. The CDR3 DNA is TGTGCCAGCAGCCCAGGTCAGGGACTCCCCATCCGTGAGGACACCTTC. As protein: CASSPGQGLPIREDTF.

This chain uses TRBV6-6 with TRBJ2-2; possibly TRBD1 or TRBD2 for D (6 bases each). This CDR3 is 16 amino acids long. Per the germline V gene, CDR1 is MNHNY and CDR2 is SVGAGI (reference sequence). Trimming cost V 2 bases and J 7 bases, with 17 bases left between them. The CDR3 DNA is TGTGCCAGCAGTTACGGGCTTGGGGGGCTCAACGGGGAGCTGTTTTTT. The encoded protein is CASSYGLGGLNGELFF.